The rows below give T cell receptor beta chains drawn from one sample of a study of neurological immune-mediated disorders. TCRdb redid the calling of the 5' RACE reads with MiXCR, one entry per CDR3 protein. The repertoire holds nearly 45,000 distinct CDR3 sequences, with about 22% as singletons. The sample consisted of PBMCs. The receptor set was obtained from a man between 60 and 75 years old with HTLV-1-associated myelopathy (HAM/TSP). CDR3s include the opening cysteine and the closing phenylalanine or tryptophan. The D gene is left open where the match is weak. Clone size is given for some rows only: seen once, a few or many times, or a class if the clone is expanded.

j_call: TRBJ2-4
d_call: NA
clone_size: many
v_call: TRBV5-1
cdr3_nt: TGCGCCAGCAGCCCGGGGTCGGAGGGTCTAGGCACTCAGTACTTC
cdr3_aa: CASSPGSEGLGTQYF

j_call: TRBJ2-5
d_call: TRBD2
clone_size: NA
v_call: TRBV29-1
cdr3_nt: TGCAGCGTTGAGGGACTAGCGGGAGGGCCCGAGACCCAGTACTTC
cdr3_aa: CSVEGLAGGPETQYF

j_call: TRBJ2-5
d_call: NA
clone_size: NA
v_call: TRBV29-1
cdr3_nt: TGCAGCGTTGCTCCGGGACTTCAAGCCGTGACCCAGTACTTC
cdr3_aa: CSVAPGLQAVTQYF

j_call: TRBJ1-2
d_call: TRBD1
clone_size: NA
v_call: TRBV7-2
cdr3_nt: TGTGCCAGCAGCTTGGACAGGGCGGATGGCTACACCTTC
cdr3_aa: CASSLDRADGYTF

j_call: TRBJ2-3
d_call: NA
clone_size: many
v_call: TRBV29-1
cdr3_nt: TGCAGCGTCCCGGGGCCCCAGGATACGCAGTATTTT
cdr3_aa: CSVPGPQDTQYF

j_call: TRBJ2-7
d_call: TRBD2
clone_size: many
v_call: TRBV5-1
cdr3_nt: TGCGCCAGCAGCTTGGGCACTAGCGGGAGGCTAGGCGAGCAGTACTTC
cdr3_aa: CASSLGTSGRLGEQYF

j_call: TRBJ2-3
d_call: NA
clone_size: NA
v_call: TRBV20-1
cdr3_nt: TGCAGTGCTCAGGGGTGGGGGAGCACAGATACGCAGTATTTT
cdr3_aa: CSAQGWGSTDTQYF

j_call: TRBJ2-1
d_call: TRBD2
clone_size: many
v_call: TRBV5-5
cdr3_nt: TGTGCCAGCAGCCCGATACTAGGTAGCGGGAGAGACAATGAGCAGTTCTTC
cdr3_aa: CASSPILGSGRDNEQFF

j_call: TRBJ1-1
d_call: TRBD1
clone_size: many
v_call: TRBV3-1
cdr3_nt: TGTGCCAGCAGCCAAGTAGGACAGGGTTTGAAAGCTTTCTTT
cdr3_aa: CASSQVGQGLKAFF

j_call: TRBJ2-7
d_call: NA
clone_size: many
v_call: TRBV6-1
cdr3_nt: TGTGCCAGCAGTGAACCCCCCTTCAGCTCCTACGAGCAGTACTTC
cdr3_aa: CASSEPPFSSYEQYF

j_call: TRBJ2-5
d_call: NA
clone_size: few
v_call: TRBV7-8
cdr3_nt: TGTGCCAGCAGCGACCTGCGGGTCCAAGAGACCCAGTACTTC
cdr3_aa: CASSDLRVQETQYF

j_call: TRBJ1-5
d_call: NA
clone_size: many
v_call: TRBV12-3/TRBV12-4
cdr3_nt: TGTGCCAGCACCCTGGCAGGGAACAATCAGCCCCAGCATTTT
cdr3_aa: CASTLAGNNQPQHF

j_call: TRBJ2-3
d_call: TRBD2
clone_size: many
v_call: TRBV6-5
cdr3_nt: TGTGCCAGCAGTTCCCGCCCCCTACTAGCGGAACCTCCGGATACGCAGTATTTT
cdr3_aa: CASSSRPLLAEPPDTQYF

j_call: TRBJ2-7
d_call: NA
clone_size: many
v_call: TRBV5-1
cdr3_nt: TGCGCCAGCAGCTTGGAAGGACTAAGTTTCGAGCAGTACTTC
cdr3_aa: CASSLEGLSFEQYF

j_call: TRBJ1-4
d_call: NA
clone_size: many
v_call: TRBV7-8
cdr3_nt: TGTGCCAGCAGCCCGTTGAGCGGGGGGACTAATGAAAAACTGTTTTTT
cdr3_aa: CASSPLSGGTNEKLFF

j_call: TRBJ2-7
d_call: TRBD2
clone_size: NA
v_call: TRBV5-1
cdr3_nt: TGCGCCAGCAGCCCCCAGCCTAGCGGGAGTTCAACCTACGAGCAGTACTTC
cdr3_aa: CASSPQPSGSSTYEQYF

j_call: TRBJ2-3
d_call: TRBD2
clone_size: many
v_call: TRBV27
cdr3_nt: TGTGCCAGCAGTCCGGGACTAGCGGGGTCCGATACGCAGTATTTT
cdr3_aa: CASSPGLAGSDTQYF

j_call: TRBJ2-7
d_call: TRBD2
clone_size: many
v_call: TRBV14
cdr3_nt: TGTGCCAGCAGCCCGGCGGGAGGGCCCTACGAGCAGTACTTC
cdr3_aa: CASSPAGGPYEQYF

j_call: TRBJ1-2
d_call: NA
clone_size: many
v_call: TRBV12-3/TRBV12-4
cdr3_nt: TGTGCCAGCAGACCCCCACCGGGAGGCTATGGCTACACCTTC
cdr3_aa: CASRPPPGGYGYTF